This T cell receptor beta chain was sequenced for a study of tumor-infiltrating lymphocytes in primary liver carcinoma. Study-level results: Tumor-adjacent and tumor-blood pairs overlapped less than tumor region pairs did. Only about 7.5-25% of top clones spanned all five tumor regions.

A remark on this clonotype: Its antigen is undetermined. A read error may account for a junction end that differs from germline.

For each extraction, RNA and DNA were obtained together from about 21-30 mg of unsorted bulk tissue. Each tumor sample had over 80% viable tumor cells. The V gene's germline CDR1 is MGHRA and CDR2 YSYEKL. The CDR3 is 16 residues long. Total RNA (approximately 0.5 ug) served as template for TCR beta cDNA synthesis primed by a constant-region primer. Libraries covering TCR beta were generated through three nested multiplex PCR rounds (using a slightly modified ARM-PCR). Both of the initial two PCR rounds ran for approximately 11 cycles and employed TRBV1-TRBV30 forward primers alongside a C-beta reverse primer. MiXCR, applied by TCRdb to the multiplex PCR reads, yields one record per CDR3 protein. The table shows about 21,000 distinct CDR3 sequences, with 75% to 80% occurring only once.

This sequence was found in a woman aged 30 to 39 with primary liver carcinoma and hepatitis B virus infection. Sample: liver tumor tissue from sampling region 1. Subset: tumor region T1, superior pole. The V call is TRBV4-1, the J call TRBJ2-7; D possibly corresponds to TRBD2 (6 bases). The chain's CDR3 is CVSSQNFSGSSYEQYF. In DNA form, the CDR3 reads TGCGTCAGCAGCCAAAATTTTAGCGGAAGCTCCTACGAGCAGTACTTC.